The next 18 T cell receptor beta chains were all read from a single sample in a study of regulatory T cells in long-lasting Graves disease. Arm-PCR of CDR3 regions with iRepertoire HTBI primers generated TCR beta libraries. TCRdb recomputed calls from the multiplex PCR reads with MiXCR, one row per CDR3 protein. The sample has roughly 400,000 distinct CDR3 sequences; roughly 23% are singletons. Time point denoted: persistent/refractory GD, antithyroid drugs over 5 years with positive TRAb. Construction of the TCR library relied on RNA isolated from PBMCs. This specimen consisted of peripheral blood mononuclear cells (PBMCs), obtained when the disease was refractory, from a patient treated with antithyroid drugs. These receptors came from a female donor with Graves disease.

This clonotype has more than one count but fewer than ten. The rearrangement links TRBV12-3 or TRBV12-4 to TRBJ2-2, with 9 bases fitting TRBD1. The CDR3 runs to 14 residues. The V segment lost 4 bases and the J segment 6 bases; nucleotides outside the gene matches: 3. CDR3 sequence reads: CASSWTGAPGELFF. The CDR3 coding sequence is TGTGCCAGCAGTTGGACAGGGGCCCCCGGGGAGCTGTTTTTT.

This clonotype was detected many times. The chain has TRBV28 and TRBJ1-3; D is uncertain. V lost 6 bases and J lost 1, with 10 bases in between. Germline CDR1 is MDHEN and CDR2 is SYDVKM. This CDR3 is built from 14 residues. CDR3 loop: CASRQTWSGNTIYF. As DNA, the CDR3 is TGTGCCAGCAGGCAGACATGGTCTGGAAACACCATATATTTT.

This clonotype has ten or more counts. The chain recombines TRBV2 with TRBJ1-2; D not resolved. The CDR3 sequence is 15 residues long. Germline V gene lookup returns CDR1 SNHLY and CDR2 FYNNEI. V was pared by 5 bases and J by 0 bases, with 13 bases between. CDR3 sequence: CASSPSDGPNYGYTF. The CDR3 nucleotides read TGTGCCAGCAGTCCTTCGGACGGCCCTAACTATGGCTACACCTTC.

This clonotype was seen only once. The junction differs from germline at one of its ends, possibly a read error. The chain employs TRBV28 and TRBJ2-7; 10 nucleotides line up with TRBD1. This CDR3 spans 14 amino acids. The germline V gene has CDR1 MDHEN and CDR2 SYDVKM. Here the CDR3 reads CASTRSGTGVGQHF. CDR3 in DNA: TGTGCCAGCACTAGATCAGGGACAGGGGTCGGGCAGCACTTC.

The V call is TRBV2, the J call TRBJ1-1, with D possibly being TRBD1 (5 bases). CDR1 is SNHLY and CDR2 is FYNNEI in the germline V gene. Trimming took off 6 bases at V and 4 bases at J, with 15 bases between the two ends. The CDR3 loop spans 14 amino acids. The CDR3 region is CASSGKGDGTEAFF. CDR3 DNA sequence: TGTGCCAGCAGCGGGAAAGGGGACGGCACTGAAGCTTTCTTT.

The chain employs TRBV3-1 and TRBJ2-7, with 8 bases aligning to TRBD1. CDR3 length: 15 amino acids. In germline, CDR1 is LGHDT, CDR2 YNNKEL (reference sequence). J was trimmed by 0 bases and V by 3 bases; bases with no gene match: 4. This CDR3 is CASSHNRGYSYEQYF. CDR3 nucleotides: TGTGCCAGCAGCCATAACAGGGGGTACTCCTACGAGCAGTACTTC.

This clonotype was found a few times. V is TRBV10-2 and J is TRBJ1-2; TRBD1 agrees at 8 bases. Germline loops: CDR1 WSHSY, CDR2 SAAADI. The ends lost 6 bases at V and 8 bases at J; junction bases unmatched: 8. CDR3 size: 13 residues. The chain's CDR3 is CASSPDRGWGYTF. DNA for the CDR3: TGCGCCAGCAGCCCCGACAGGGGTTGGGGCTACACCTTC.

The chain links TRBV5-6 to TRBJ2-1, with 7 bases lining up with TRBD2. Germline values: CDR1 SGHDT, CDR2 YYEEEE. The CDR3 consists of 14 residues. V dropped 0 bases and J dropped 7; count of bases not matched to a gene: 4. The CDR3 bases are TGTGCCAGCAGCTTGGGACTAGCCGAGAATGAGCAGTTCTTC. It encodes CASSLGLAENEQFF.

This clonotype has ten or more counts. V and J are TRBV7-8 and TRBJ2-7; D may be TRBD2 (5 bases). Germline V gives CDR1 SGHVS, CDR2 FQNEAQ. The CDR3 is 12 residues long. Trimming removed 5 bases from V and 6 bases from J, with 11 bases in between. The CDR3: CASSAGLGEQYF. The DNA of the CDR3 is TGTGCCAGCAGCGCAGGACTGGGCGAGCAGTACTTC.

The chain employs TRBV4-1 and TRBJ2-7, with a weak D call TRBD1 (6 bases). Per germline, CDR1 MGHRA and CDR2 YSYEKL. Trimming shortened V by 1 base and J by 5 bases, and 12 bases separated the two germline ends. This CDR3 has 14 residues. Here the CDR3 reads CASSQVGGADEQYF. The CDR3, as DNA: TGCGCCAGCAGCCAAGTTGGGGGCGCCGACGAGCAGTACTTC.

The gene calls are TRBV10-3 and TRBJ2-5; TRBD2 aligns across 7 bases. V was pared by 5 bases and J by 5 bases, with 11 bases of the junction left unmatched. Germline assignment: CDR1 ENHRY and CDR2 SYGVKD. The CDR3 runs to 15 residues. Here the CDR3 DNA reads TGTGCCATCAGTCCGGAGGGAGGGGACGGCGAGACCCAGTACTTC. Residues: CAISPEGGDGETQYF.

Note on this clonotype: Being one base from a much bigger clone, this may be a read error. The rearrangement uses TRBV7-2 and TRBJ2-1, with 11 bases lining up with TRBD2. Looked up from germline, CDR1 is SGHTA and CDR2 is FQGNSA. CDR3 length: 15 amino acids. CDR3 sequence reads: CASSYSSGRVNEEFF. The CDR3 nucleotides are TGTGCCAGCAGCTACAGTAGCGGGAGGGTTAATGAGGAGTTCTTC. The complete variable domain, with remaining parts taken from reference TRBV7-2 and TRBJ2-1, reads GAGVSQSPSNKVTEKGKDVELRCDPISGHTALYWYRQSLGQGLEFLIYFQGNSAPDKSGLPSDRFSAERTGGSVSTLTIQRTQQEDSAVYLCASSYSSGRVNEEFFGPGTRLTVL.

The rearrangement uses TRBV14 and TRBJ2-2; D is unresolved. CDR1 SGHDN and CDR2 FVKESK come from the germline V gene. V was clipped by 1 base and J by 4 bases, with 7 bases between them. This CDR3 has 14 amino acids. The CDR3 nucleotides read TGTGCCAGCAGCCAAGCACAGACCACCGGGGAGCTGTTTTTT. Protein product: CASSQAQTTGELFF.

This chain connects TRBV3-1 to TRBJ2-2; 14 positions agree with TRBD2. This CDR3 is built from 15 residues. J gave up 6 bases and V 6 bases, and 3 bases lay outside the gene matches. CDR1 and CDR2 (germline): LGHDT, YNNKEL (reference sequence). The chain's CDR3 is CASSRLAGGAGELFF. The DNA for the CDR3 is TGTGCCAGCAGTAGACTAGCGGGAGGGGCCGGGGAGCTGTTTTTT.

Only a few counts were recorded for this clonotype. The V call is TRBV27, the J call TRBJ1-2, with 8 bases lining up with TRBD1. CDR1 is MNHEY and CDR2 is SMNVEV in the germline V gene (reference sequence). V lost 6 bases, J lost 4 bases, and 10 bases stayed unmatched. The CDR3 covers 15 residues. The CDR3 DNA is TGTGCCAGCAGATCGTCAGGGGGCGGACTCTATGGCTACACCTTC. It specifies CASRSSGGGLYGYTF.

This clonotype was seen at least ten times. This sequence joins TRBV5-6 and TRBJ1-1, with a tentative D call TRBD1 (6 bases). Germline V CDR1 and CDR2: SGHDT, YYEEEE. V shed 6 bases and J shed 3 bases, with 12 bases lying between them. The CDR3 contains 13 residues. CDR3 amino acids: CASNIQGYTEAFF. The CDR3 DNA is TGTGCCAGCAACATTCAGGGGTACACTGAAGCTTTCTTT.

V usage is TRBV9 and J usage is TRBJ2-2; D ambiguous. Between the trimmed V and J ends, which lost 3 bases and 6 bases, there was a span of 6 bases. The germline V gene has CDR1 SGDLS and CDR2 YYNGEE. This CDR3 is 12 amino acids long. CDR3 loop: CASSALSGELFF. Here the CDR3 DNA reads TGTGCCAGCAGCGCCCTCTCCGGGGAGCTGTTTTTT.

This clonotype showed up many times. The V gene is TRBV2, the J gene TRBJ2-1; D ambiguous. The length of the CDR3 is 14 residues. Germline V gene data show CDR1 as SNHLY and CDR2 as FYNNEI. V lost 10 bases, J lost 5 bases, and 18 bases lay in between. The CDR3 sequence: CAIWLALGDNEQFF. Written as DNA, the CDR3 is TGTGCCATCTGGTTAGCCCTCGGAGACAATGAGCAGTTCTTC.